This T cell receptor (beta chain) is drawn from a study of blood T cell repertoires in COVID-19. Germline CDR1 SGHTA, CDR2 FQGNSA. J was trimmed by 5 bases and V by 5 bases; bases with no gene match: 2. This CDR3 region has 13 residues. Sequencing was performed with immunoSEQ multiplex PCR; in TCRdb, only in-frame clones are kept and a portion is missing. This sample yields roughly 500,000 clones, of which less than 90% are seen a single time; 8.3% belongs to the top ten. Sequencing was carried out using PBMCs or T cells enriched from blood (not recorded which). The rearrangement uses TRBV7-2 and TRBJ2-2, with TRBD1 matching over 7 bases. The source of this sequence is a woman aged 55-70 years who had recovered from COVID-19. The CDR3 is CASSRQGTGELFF. DNA for the CDR3: TGTGCCAGCAGCCGACAGGGAACCGGGGAGCTGTTTTTT.